The clone carrying this TCR beta chain was seen repeatedly, ten times or more. Antigen unknown. Libraries from naive CD8 cells were generated from approximately 22,000 to 940,000 sorted cells (with 10%, 30% or 50% RNA). Sorting captured naive CD8 T cells as CD8+CD4-CCR7+CD45RA+. The V gene lost 3 bases and the J gene lost 2 bases, with 11 bases spanning the gap. CDR3 length equals 13 residues. Germline CDR1 is DFQATT and CDR2 is SNEGSKA (reference sequence). The data belong to a study of molecular identifiers for immune sequencing clone quantification. General observations from the study: Reports indicate spiked Jurkat TCR RNA from one cell could be found among approximately 1 million naive cells.

Bulk TCR library preparation followed previously described methods with listed TCR primers. One entry per CDR3 protein, called by TCRdb with MiXCR from the PCR reads. The table records 9,500 to 15,000 distinct CDR3 sequences, around 19% of them present only once. The TCR originated in a human donor in good health. Some libraries in this study had Jurkat cell RNA spiked in. The sequenced sample was naive CD8+ T cells from blood, with Jurkat cell RNA spiked in. Specified subset: FACS-sorted CD8+CD4-CCR7+CD45RA+ naive T cells. The V gene is TRBV20-1, the J gene TRBJ2-7; D remains ambiguous. This CDR3 reads CSARAVLPYEQYF. CDR3 nucleotide sequence: TGCAGTGCTAGGGCGGTCCTCCCCTACGAGCAGTACTTC.